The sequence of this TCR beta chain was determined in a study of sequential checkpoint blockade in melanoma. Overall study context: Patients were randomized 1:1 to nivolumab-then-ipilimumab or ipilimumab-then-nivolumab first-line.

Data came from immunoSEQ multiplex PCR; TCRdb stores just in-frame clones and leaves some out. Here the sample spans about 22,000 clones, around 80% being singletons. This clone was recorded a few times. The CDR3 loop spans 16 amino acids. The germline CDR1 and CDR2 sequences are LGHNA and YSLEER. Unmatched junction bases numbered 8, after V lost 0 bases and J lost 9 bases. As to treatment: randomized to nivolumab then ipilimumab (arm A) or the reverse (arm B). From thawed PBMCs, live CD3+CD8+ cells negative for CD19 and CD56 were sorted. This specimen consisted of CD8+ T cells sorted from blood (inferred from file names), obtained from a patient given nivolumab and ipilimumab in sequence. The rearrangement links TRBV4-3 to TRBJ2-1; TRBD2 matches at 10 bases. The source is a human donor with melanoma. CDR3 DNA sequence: TGCGCCAGCAGCCAAGACCCTAGCGGGAGCGGCGCTGAGCAGTTCTTC. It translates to CASSQDPSGSGAEQFF.